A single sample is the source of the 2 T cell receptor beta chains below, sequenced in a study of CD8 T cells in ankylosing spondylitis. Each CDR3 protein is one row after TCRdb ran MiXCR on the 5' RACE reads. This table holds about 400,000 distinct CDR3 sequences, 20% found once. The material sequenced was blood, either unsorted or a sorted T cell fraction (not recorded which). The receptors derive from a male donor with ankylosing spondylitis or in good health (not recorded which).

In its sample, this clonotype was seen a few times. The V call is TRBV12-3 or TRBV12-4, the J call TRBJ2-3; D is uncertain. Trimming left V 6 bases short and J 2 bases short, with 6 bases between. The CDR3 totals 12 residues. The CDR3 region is CASRSITDTQYF. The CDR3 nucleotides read TGTGCCAGCAGGTCAATCACAGATACGCAGTATTTT.

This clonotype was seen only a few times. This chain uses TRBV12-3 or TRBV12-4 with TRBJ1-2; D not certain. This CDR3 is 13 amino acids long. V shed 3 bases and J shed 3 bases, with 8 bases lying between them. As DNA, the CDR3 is TGTGCCAGCAGTTTCTCGCGGTACTATGGCTACACCTTC. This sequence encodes CASSFSRYYGYTF.